Below, one T cell receptor beta chain is given with its context. The CDR3 consists of 12 residues. V was shortened by 6 bases and J by 1 base, with 6 bases between the two germline ends. Germline V lookup: CDR1 MNHEY, CDR2 SMNVEV (reference sequence). The source of the sample is a study of blood T cell repertoires in COVID-19. Background on the study: The origin of the acute and convalescent COVID-19 samples was the United States, Italy and Spain. In each case, the material was cDNA or gDNA derived from T cells, B-cell-depleted T cells, or PBMCs.

Per the original methods: Estimation of nucleated cell counts was performed using reference gene primer amplification. The protocol was immunoSEQ multiplex PCR, while the TCRdb copy is restricted to in-frame clones and leaves out a portion. V and J calls and clone size come straight from that table; D and trimming were deduced from the DNA. The table records roughly 250,000 clones, approximately 78% of them present only once. This receptor was taken from a woman aged 60-75 years with active or convalescent COVID-19. The V call is TRBV27, the J call TRBJ1-2, with a possible D match to TRBD1 (6 bases). Sequenced input: peripheral blood. For the CDR3, the DNA is TGTGCCAGCAGGGACAGTAACTATGGCTACACCTTC. It is translated as CASRDSNYGYTF.